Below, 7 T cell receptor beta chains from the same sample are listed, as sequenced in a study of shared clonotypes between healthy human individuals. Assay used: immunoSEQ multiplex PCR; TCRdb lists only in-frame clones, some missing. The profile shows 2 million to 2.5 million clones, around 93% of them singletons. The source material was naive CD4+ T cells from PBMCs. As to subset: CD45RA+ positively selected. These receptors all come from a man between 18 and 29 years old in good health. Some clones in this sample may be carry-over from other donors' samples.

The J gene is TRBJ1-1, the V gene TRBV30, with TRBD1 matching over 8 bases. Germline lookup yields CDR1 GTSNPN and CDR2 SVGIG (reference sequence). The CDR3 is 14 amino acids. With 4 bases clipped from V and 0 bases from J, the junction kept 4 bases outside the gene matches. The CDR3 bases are TGTGCCTGGAACGGGGACAGGTTGAACACTGAAGCTTTCTTT. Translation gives CAWNGDRLNTEAFF.

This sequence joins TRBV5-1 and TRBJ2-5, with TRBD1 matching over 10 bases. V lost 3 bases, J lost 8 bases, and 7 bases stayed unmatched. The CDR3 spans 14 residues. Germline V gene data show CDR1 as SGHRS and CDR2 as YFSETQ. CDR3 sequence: CASSSRGDRGTQYF. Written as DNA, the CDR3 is TGCGCCAGCAGCTCGAGGGGGGACAGGGGAACCCAGTACTTC.

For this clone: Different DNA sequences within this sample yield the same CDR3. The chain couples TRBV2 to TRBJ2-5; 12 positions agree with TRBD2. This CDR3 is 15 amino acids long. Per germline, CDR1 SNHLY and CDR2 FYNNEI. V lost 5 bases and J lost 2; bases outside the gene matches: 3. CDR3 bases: TGTGCCAGCAGTAGACTAGCGGGAGTTCAAGAGACCCAGTACTTC. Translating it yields CASSRLAGVQETQYF.

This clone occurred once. The chain's CDR3 is CASAAGGAQFYEQYF. The CDR3 DNA sequence: TGTGCCAGCGCCGCTGGAGGGGCGCAATTCTACGAGCAGTACTTC. The V and J genes are TRBV2 and TRBJ2-7, with D perhaps TRBD2 (6 bases). The CDR3 loop spans 15 amino acids. The germline CDR1 and CDR2 sequences are SNHLY and FYNNEI. V lost 8 bases and J lost 3, with 20 bases in between.

The CDR3 spells CASSLEGSGRAGEQFF. As DNA, the CDR3 is TGCGCCAGCAGCTTGGAGGGTAGCGGGAGGGCCGGGGAGCAGTTCTTC. V gene TRBV5-1 combines with J gene TRBJ2-1; the match to TRBD2 covers 11 bases. CDR1 and CDR2 (germline): SGHRS, YFSETQ. The V and J ends lost 0 bases and 10 bases, in that order; junction bases with no gene match: 9. The CDR3 spans 16 residues.

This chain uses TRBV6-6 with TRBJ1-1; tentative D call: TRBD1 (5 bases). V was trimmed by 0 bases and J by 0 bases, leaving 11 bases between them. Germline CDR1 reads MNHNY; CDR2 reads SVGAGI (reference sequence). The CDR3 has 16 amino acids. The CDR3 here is CASSYSWDLLNTEAFF. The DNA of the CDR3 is TGTGCCAGCAGTTACTCCTGGGACCTACTGAACACTGAAGCTTTCTTT.

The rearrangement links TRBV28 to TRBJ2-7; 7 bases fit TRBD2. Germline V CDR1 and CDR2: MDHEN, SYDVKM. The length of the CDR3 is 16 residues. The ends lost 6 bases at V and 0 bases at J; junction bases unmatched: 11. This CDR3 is CASSPLAASSSYEQYF. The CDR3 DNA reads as TGTGCCAGCAGCCCTCTAGCGGCCTCAAGCTCCTACGAGCAGTACTTC.